This T cell receptor beta chain was obtained from a study of T cell repertoires in cytomegalovirus infection. Study in general: CMV epitopes, recently identified HLA-C-restricted and well-studied HLA-B-restricted, were used. Public TCR beta signatures indicated both CMV infection and matching HLA type.

Trimming took 6 bases from V and 3 from J; bases not matched to a gene: 7. The germline CDR1 and CDR2 sequences are MDHEN and SYDVKM. The CDR3 totals 14 residues. About this clonotype: Its antigen is not known.

MiXCR was run by TCRdb on the reads, yielding one entry per CDR3 protein. In the table there are some 500,000 distinct CDR3 sequences, about 33% of which are singletons. Specimen: cultured PBMCs, collected from culture after CMV antigen stimulation. This chain uses TRBV28 with TRBJ2-7; 8 positions agree with TRBD1. This clonotype was obtained from a human donor in good health (CMV status not recorded). Some clones in this sample may be carry-over from other donors' samples. CDR3 bases: TGTGCCAGCAGCCTGACAGGGGAGATCTACGAGCAGTACTTC. Its protein is CASSLTGEIYEQYF.